This T cell receptor beta chain came from a study of T cell responses to AZD1222 COVID-19 vaccine. Broader study findings: After the peak T cell response, and only then, were repertoires sampled. Nearly half of spike-specific TCRs reportedly go after variant regions that carry no mutations. Clonal diversity may have been underestimated, and the donors were mostly white British, with more females than males.

Only in-frame clones appear in the TCRdb table, and some are missing; sequencing was by immunoSEQ multiplex PCR. This table holds 130,000 or so clones, 80% to 90% found once. Details on this clone: The antigen is not known.

The material was peripheral blood, obtained on day 0 of AZD1222 vaccination. The clonotype was recovered from an adult in good health.

The CDR3, as DNA: TGTGCCAGCAGTGGGGGGACAGGGAATGAAAAACTGTTTTTT. Translating it yields CASSGGTGNEKLFF. This rearrangement joins TRBV6-6 to TRBJ1-4; 9 positions agree with TRBD1. The length of the CDR3 is 14 residues. Germline V gene lookup returns CDR1 MNHNY and CDR2 SVGAGI (reference sequence). V trimming: 5 bases; J trimming: 5 bases; junction bases outside the gene matches: 3.